One sample yielded the 25 T cell receptor beta chains listed below, sequenced in a study of T cell responses to AZD1222 COVID-19 vaccine (dated by TCRdb to about 2021). Libraries were prepared through the immunoSEQ multiplex PCR assay. TCRdb carries this immuneACCESS record with in-frame sequences only. Its versions omit some clonotypes, under half of them owing to an unresolved V gene in the studies checked, with the rest unexplained. Here the sample has 100,000 to 150,000 clones; approximately 91% occur a single time. Of the sample, under 1.2% falls within the top ten clones. The label giving this sample's time point can be read as: about 28 days (+/-7) after the second vaccine dose. Sequencing was performed on peripheral blood, taken 28 days after the second AZD1222 dose. All receptors come from an adult who received the AZD1222 COVID-19 vaccine.

CDR3 sequence (DNA): TGCGCCAGCAGCCAAGTTTTGCGAGCGGGATCAGAGACCCAGTACTTC. Translated: CASSQVLRAGSETQYF. The rearrangement links TRBV4-1 to TRBJ2-5; 7 bases fit TRBD2. Germline assignment: CDR1 MGHRA and CDR2 YSYEKL. Germline trimming cut 1 base from V and 4 bases from J; bases unmatched to any gene: 9. CDR3 length: 16 residues.

A single count supports this clone. The gene calls are TRBV2 and TRBJ2-3; D is perhaps TRBD1 or TRBD2 (6 bases each). The V gene lost 6 bases and the J gene lost 2 bases, with 12 bases spanning the gap. Germline CDR1 reads SNHLY; CDR2 reads FYNNEI. This CDR3 region has 14 residues. The CDR3 loop is CASRGGLTTDTQYF. The CDR3 region has the DNA TGTGCCAGCAGAGGGGGACTCACCACAGATACGCAGTATTTT.

The V call is TRBV5-8, the J call TRBJ1-5, with a possible D match to TRBD1 (5 bases). The CDR3 consists of 15 residues. Between the trimmed V and J ends, which lost 0 bases and 4 bases, there was a span of 11 bases. CDR1 SGHTS and CDR2 YDEGEE come from the germline V gene. CDR3 coding DNA: TGTGCCAGCAGCTTGGGGCAGGGCTATAATCAGCCCCAGCATTTT. Translation gives CASSLGQGYNQPQHF. The variable domain in full, with the rest retrieved from reference TRBV5-8 and TRBJ1-5, is EAGVTQSPTHLIKTRGQQATLRCSPISGHTSVYWYQQALGLGLQFLLWYDEGEERNRGNFPPRFSGRQFPNYSSELNVNALELEDSALYLCASSLGQGYNQPQHFGDGTRLSIL.

CDR3 coding DNA: TGCGCCAGCAGCCCCGGGACTAATGAAAAACTGTTTTTT. Translation: CASSPGTNEKLFF. This chain links TRBV5-1 with TRBJ1-4; D is undetermined. CDR3 length equals 13 residues. V shed 4 bases and J shed 2 bases, with 6 bases lying between them. Germline-derived CDR1 and CDR2 are SGHRS and YFSETQ. Complete variable domain (other parts from reference TRBV5-1 and TRBJ1-4): KAGVTQTPRYLIKTRGQQVTLSCSPISGHRSVSWYQQTPGQGLQFLFEYFSETQRNKGNFPGRFSGRQFSNSRSEMNVSTLELGDSALYLCASSPGTNEKLFFGSGTQLSVL.

The rearrangement uses TRBV6-4 and TRBJ1-1; weak D call: TRBD1 (6 bases). Per germline, CDR1 MRHNA and CDR2 SNTAGT. V lost 3 bases to trimming and J lost 5 bases, with 10 bases between them. The length of the CDR3 is 13 residues. The CDR3 protein is CASSESRGTEAFF. In DNA, the CDR3 is TGTGCCAGCAGTGAGAGTAGGGGGACTGAAGCTTTCTTT.

The chain uses TRBV9 and TRBJ1-2; a weak D match, TRBD1 (6 bases). The CDR3 is 17 amino acids. V shed 4 bases and J shed 1 base, with 20 bases lying between them. Germline CDR1 and CDR2: SGDLS and YYNGEE. CDR3 DNA: TGTGCCAGCAGCCCCCATGGAAGGGGGAGGGTTAACTATGGCTACACCTTC. This sequence encodes CASSPHGRGRVNYGYTF.

V and J are TRBV3-1 (or the pseudogene TRBV3-2) and TRBJ1-1, with 7 nucleotides matching TRBD1. The CDR3 covers 13 residues. Germline assignment: CDR1 LGHDT and CDR2 YNNKEL (reference sequence). V shed 5 bases and J 1 base; nucleotides not matched to a gene: 1. Here the CDR3 DNA reads TGTGCCAGCAGCAACAGGGGGAACACTGAAGCTTTCTTT. Protein sequence: CASSNRGNTEAFF.

The chain links TRBV6-1 to TRBJ2-5; 10 nucleotides line up with TRBD1. J gave up 4 bases and V 4 bases, and 9 bases lay outside the gene matches. This CDR3 region has 16 residues. Germline V CDR1 and CDR2: MNHNS, SASEGT. The DNA for the CDR3 is TGTGCCAGCAGTGGACATTCCGGGACAGGGGTAGAGACCCAGTACTTC. It is translated as CASSGHSGTGVETQYF.

This chain joins TRBV27 and TRBJ2-7, with TRBD2 identical over 9 bases. With V trimmed by 2 bases and J by 2 bases, 7 bases remained unmatched. This CDR3 is 16 amino acids long. The germline gives CDR1 MNHEY, CDR2 SMNVEV (reference sequence). DNA of the CDR3: TGTGCCAGCAGTTTACGTTCGCTAGCGGGGACCTACGAGCAGTACTTC. This encodes CASSLRSLAGTYEQYF.

This clone was counted between two and nine times. J is TRBJ1-6 and V is TRBV6-5; D remains unclear. CDR3 length equals 15 residues. CDR1 and CDR2 from the germline V gene are MNHEY and SVGAGI. Trimming took 0 bases from V and 9 from J, leaving 12 bases between them. The CDR3 coding sequence is TGTGCCAGCAGTTACTCGCCAGGTTCCGGTTCACCCCTCCACTTT. This sequence encodes CASSYSPGSGSPLHF.

The gene calls are TRBV19 and TRBJ2-2; 9 positions match TRBD1. J was trimmed by 3 bases and V by 9 bases; bases with no gene match: 8. Germline V gene sequence: CDR1 LNHDA, CDR2 SQIVND (reference sequence). This CDR3 is 15 amino acids long. The DNA for the CDR3 is TGTGCCAGCGAACAGGGGGCCATGTACACCGGGGAGCTGTTTTTT. Its translation is CASEQGAMYTGELFF.

The chain couples TRBV3-1 (or the pseudogene TRBV3-2) to TRBJ2-7; D is uncertain. Germline V CDR1 and CDR2: LGHDT, YNNKEL (reference sequence). The CDR3 runs to 11 residues. V gave up 4 bases and J gave up 1 base, with 2 bases separating them. The CDR3 protein is CASSPSYEQYF. The DNA of the CDR3 is TGTGCCAGCAGCCCGTCCTACGAGCAGTACTTC.

This chain uses TRBV30 with TRBJ2-3; 8 positions match TRBD2. Germline loops: CDR1 GTSNPN, CDR2 SVGIG (reference sequence). With 2 bases clipped from V and 5 bases from J, the junction kept 9 bases outside the gene matches. The CDR3 consists of 15 residues. This CDR3 is CAWSKAGGSGDTQYF. In DNA, the CDR3 is TGTGCCTGGAGTAAGGCGGGAGGTTCCGGAGATACGCAGTATTTT.

A few counts support this clone. CDR3 protein: CATSDPRGRGETQYF. For the CDR3, the DNA is TGTGCCACCAGTGATCCCAGGGGGCGCGGGGAGACCCAGTACTTC. The chain couples TRBV24-1 to TRBJ2-5, with TRBD1 matching over 8 bases. This CDR3 has 15 amino acids. J gave up 5 bases and V 3 bases, and 7 bases lay outside the gene matches. Germline values: CDR1 KGHDR, CDR2 SFDVKD.

The rearrangement links TRBV12-3 or TRBV12-4 to TRBJ1-4; a weak D match, TRBD1 (5 bases). The CDR3 totals 13 residues. V lost 5 bases to trimming and J lost 8 bases, with 12 bases between them. The CDR3 bases are TGTGCCAGCAGTGTGGTGCAGGGCGAAAAACTGTTTTTT. It specifies CASSVVQGEKLFF.

The V and J genes are TRBV7-6 and TRBJ2-7; D may be TRBD2 (6 bases). The CDR3 totals 17 residues. The V end was cut by 8 bases, the J end by 7 bases, with 30 bases between. CDR1 and CDR2 from the germline V gene are SGHVS and FNYEAQ. CDR3 in amino acids: CASGTHLLAGSHEEQYF. CDR3 sequence (DNA): TGTGCCAGCGGCACCCACCTTCTCGCGGGAAGCCATGAAGAGCAGTACTTC.

The chain couples TRBV6-1 to TRBJ2-7; D might be TRBD1 (6 bases). The CDR3 is 14 residues long. Germline assignment: CDR1 MNHNS and CDR2 SASEGT. The V end was cut by 2 bases, the J end by 5 bases, with 13 bases between. The CDR3 is CASSEHRASNEQYF. The CDR3 DNA reads as TGTGCCAGCAGTGAACACAGGGCTTCCAACGAGCAGTACTTC.

This sequence joins TRBV27 and TRBJ2-5; 9 bases line up with TRBD2. Germline CDR1 reads MNHEY; CDR2 reads SMNVEV (reference sequence). V shed 5 bases, J shed 4 bases, and the junction held 5 bases outside the gene matches. The length of the CDR3 is 14 residues. The CDR3 protein is CASSSGRFRETQYF. In DNA, the CDR3 is TGTGCCAGCAGTAGCGGGAGGTTCCGAGAGACCCAGTACTTC.

CDR3 region: CASSQEGIGEQFF. CDR3 in DNA: TGCGCCAGCAGCCAAGAAGGGATTGGTGAGCAGTTCTTC. The chain couples TRBV4-1 to TRBJ2-1; D remains unclear. Per germline, CDR1 MGHRA and CDR2 YSYEKL. There are 13 residues in the CDR3. Trimming cost V 0 bases and J 9 bases, with 9 bases left between them.

V usage is TRBV5-4 and J usage is TRBJ1-2; 8 bases align to TRBD1. The V segment lost 1 base and the J segment 4 bases; nucleotides outside the gene matches: 3. CDR3 length equals 14 residues. Germline-derived CDR1 and CDR2 are SGHNT and YYREEE (reference sequence). The CDR3 DNA is TGTGCCAGCAGCTTGACGGGACAGGCCTATGGCTACACCTTC. Its protein product is CASSLTGQAYGYTF.

This chain uses TRBV2 with TRBJ2-7; D may be TRBD2 (6 bases). Trimming removed 4 bases at V and 4 bases at J, with 14 bases between. CDR1 is SNHLY, CDR2 FYNNEI, per germline. This CDR3 has 14 residues. For the CDR3, the DNA is TGTGCCAGCAGTGCACCGGGACTGAGATACGAGCAGTACTTC. Translating gives CASSAPGLRYEQYF.

This clone is medium-sized. The sample carries other DNA sequences with the same CDR3. The chain couples TRBV7-6 to TRBJ2-7; D not resolved. The CDR3 spans 13 residues. CDR1 SGHVS and CDR2 FNYEAQ come from the germline V gene. The V end was cut by 6 bases, the J end by 3 bases, with 12 bases between. The CDR3 nucleotides are TGTGCCAGCAGTCCCGGACCGAACTACGAGCAGTACTTC. Translating it yields CASSPGPNYEQYF.

The J gene is TRBJ2-1, the V gene TRBV5-1, with a weak D call TRBD2 (7 bases). V was cut by 4 bases and J by 2 bases, with 16 bases left in between. This CDR3 has 16 residues. Germline values: CDR1 SGHRS, CDR2 YFSETQ. CDR3 DNA: TGCGCCAGCAGCCCCGTAGGGGGAGGGCCCTACAATGAGCAGTTCTTC. Protein: CASSPVGGGPYNEQFF.

The V and J genes are TRBV28 and TRBJ2-7; no clear D. This CDR3 has 15 residues. Trimming removed 8 bases at V and 4 bases at J, with 21 bases between. Germline V gene lookup returns CDR1 MDHEN and CDR2 SYDVKM. Written as DNA, the CDR3 is TGTGCCAGCGCCGATGGGCGAGGTACGGGTTACGAGCAGTACTTC. This gives the protein CASADGRGTGYEQYF.

The chain recombines TRBV24-1 with TRBJ2-1; weak D call: TRBD2 (5 bases). Per germline, CDR1 KGHDR and CDR2 SFDVKD. This CDR3 has 16 residues. V was pared by 0 bases and J by 0 bases, with 8 bases between. The CDR3 nucleotides read TGTGCCACCAGTGATTTGCGAGGAGGCTCCTACAATGAGCAGTTCTTC. As protein: CATSDLRGGSYNEQFF.